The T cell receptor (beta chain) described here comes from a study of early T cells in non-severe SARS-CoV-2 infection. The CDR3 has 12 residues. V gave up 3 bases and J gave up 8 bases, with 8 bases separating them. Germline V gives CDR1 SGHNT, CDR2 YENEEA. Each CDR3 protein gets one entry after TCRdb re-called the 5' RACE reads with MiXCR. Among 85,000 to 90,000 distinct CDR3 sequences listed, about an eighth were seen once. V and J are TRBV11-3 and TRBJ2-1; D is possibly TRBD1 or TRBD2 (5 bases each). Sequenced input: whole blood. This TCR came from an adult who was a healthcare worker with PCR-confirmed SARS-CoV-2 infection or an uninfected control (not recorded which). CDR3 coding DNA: TGTGCCAGCAGCTTCCTGGGGGATGAGCAGTTCTTC. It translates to CASSFLGDEQFF.